This entry is about one T cell receptor (beta chain). No antigen is known for it. This sample is drawn from a study of T cell responses to AZD1222 COVID-19 vaccine. Study observations and caveats: White British donors predominated, females outnumbered males, and clonal diversity was possibly underestimated.

Sequenced by immunoSEQ multiplex PCR; TCRdb stores in-frame clones only, minus some. The sample includes 150,000 to 200,000 clones, around 90% of them seen just once. The V gene lost 1 base and the J gene lost 5 bases, with 6 bases spanning the gap. CDR1 and CDR2 from the germline V gene are SGHNT and YYREEE (reference sequence). The CDR3 is 12 residues long. This TCR derives from an adult who received the AZD1222 COVID-19 vaccine. The sample here was peripheral blood, taken 28 days after the second AZD1222 dose. The rearrangement joins TRBV5-4 to TRBJ1-2; D gene ambiguous. The CDR3 protein is CASSLTAYGYTF. For the CDR3, the DNA is TGTGCCAGCAGCTTGACAGCGTATGGCTACACCTTC. The variable domain in full, with the rest retrieved from reference TRBV5-4 and TRBJ1-2, is ETGVTQSPTHLIKTRGQQVTLRCSSQSGHNTVSWYQQALGQGPQFIFQYYREEENGRGNFPPRFSGLQFPNYSSELNVNALELDDSALYLCASSLTAYGYTFGSGTRLTVV.